This passage covers 27 T cell receptor beta chains from one sample sequenced in a study of blood T cell repertoires in COVID-19. The method was immunoSEQ multiplex PCR; TCRdb's version includes in-frame clones alone and lacks a portion of them. The sample yields about 73,000 clones, about 80% seen once. The material sequenced was peripheral blood. These receptors were obtained from a woman in her sixties or seventies with acute or convalescent COVID-19.

The chain links TRBV12-3 or TRBV12-4 to TRBJ1-2; a possible D gene is TRBD1 (6 bases). The CDR3 extends over 13 amino acids. The V gene lost 6 bases and the J gene lost 7 bases, with 15 bases spanning the gap. The CDR3 sequence: CASSSGTQVGYTF. In DNA, the CDR3 is TGTGCCAGCAGCTCTGGGACACAAGTTGGCTACACCTTC.

V usage is TRBV18 and J usage is TRBJ2-1; 7 positions agree with TRBD1. CDR1 is KGHSH, CDR2 LQKENI, per germline. Trimming took 4 bases from V and 1 from J; bases not matched to a gene: 10. This CDR3 spans 17 amino acids. The CDR3 protein is CASSQRTGAISYNEQFF. The CDR3 DNA follows: TGTGCCAGCTCACAAAGGACAGGTGCGATTTCCTACAATGAGCAGTTCTTC.

This chain joins TRBV6-1 and TRBJ1-2; D gene uncertain. V shed 1 base and J shed 0 bases, with 9 bases lying between them. Germline V gives CDR1 MNHNS, CDR2 SASEGT. The CDR3 loop spans 15 amino acids. In DNA form, the CDR3 reads TGTGCCAGCAGTGAAGGAGTGATCGCTAACTATGGCTACACCTTC. As protein: CASSEGVIANYGYTF.

This chain uses TRBV19 with TRBJ2-3; 10 bases fit TRBD2. CDR1 and CDR2 (germline): LNHDA, SQIVND (reference sequence). V was pared by 5 bases and J by 2 bases, with 7 bases of the junction left unmatched. The CDR3 runs 16 residues. CDR3 in DNA: TGTGCCAGTAGTCTGTTAGCGGGGGGCTACACAGATACGCAGTATTTT. Translated, it gives CASSLLAGGYTDTQYF.

V gene TRBV19 combines with J gene TRBJ1-1; D gene uncertain. This CDR3 is built from 14 residues. Trimming took off 3 bases at V and 0 bases at J, with 8 bases between the two ends. Per the germline V gene, CDR1 is LNHDA and CDR2 is SQIVND (reference sequence). The CDR3 region is CASSMGTVNTEAFF. As DNA, the CDR3 is TGTGCCAGTAGTATGGGCACCGTGAACACTGAAGCTTTCTTT.

The V and J genes are TRBV5-1 and TRBJ2-7; no definite D call. There are 15 residues in the CDR3. The V gene's germline CDR1 is SGHRS and CDR2 YFSETQ. Trimming shortened V by 0 bases and J by 5 bases, and 15 bases separated the two germline ends. CDR3 loop: CASSLAGVSTDEQYF. The CDR3 DNA reads TGCGCCAGCAGCTTGGCTGGAGTTTCGACGGACGAGCAGTACTTC.

The chain uses TRBV19 and TRBJ1-5; no clear D. The CDR3 has 13 residues. V lost 1 base and J lost 3, with 4 bases in between. Germline-derived CDR1 and CDR2 are LNHDA and SQIVND (reference sequence). CDR3 coding DNA: TGTGCCAGTAGTATAGGTATCAATCAGCCCCAGCATTTT. Translating it yields CASSIGINQPQHF.

The rearrangement links TRBV4-1 to TRBJ2-7; tentative D call: TRBD2 (6 bases). V was shortened by 3 bases and J by 2 bases, with 8 bases between the two germline ends. The CDR3 contains 13 residues. Germline assignment: CDR1 MGHRA and CDR2 YSYEKL. The CDR3 loop is CASSHAGPYEQYF. The CDR3 DNA sequence: TGCGCCAGCAGCCACGCGGGGCCCTACGAGCAGTACTTC.

The chain combines TRBV5-5 with TRBJ1-2; perhaps TRBD1 as D (6 bases). There are 14 residues in the CDR3. The V gene's germline CDR1 is SGHKS and CDR2 YYEKEE (reference sequence). The V end was cut by 4 bases, the J end by 8 bases, with 18 bases between. The CDR3 DNA reads TGTGCCAGCAGCCCGAGGGAAGGGGGTTGGGGCTACACCTTC. This codes for CASSPREGGWGYTF. Looking up the rest from reference TRBV5-5 and TRBJ1-2 gives the full variable domain: DAGVTQSPTHLIKTRGQQVTLRCSPISGHKSVSWYQQVLGQGPQFIFQYYEKEERGRGNFPDRFSARQFPNYSSELNVNALLLGDSALYLCASSPREGGWGYTFGSGTRLTVV.

The chain combines TRBV6-6 with TRBJ1-1, with 11 bases that match TRBD1. This CDR3 is built from 16 residues. Trimming cost V 10 bases and J 0 bases; bases outside gene matches: 10. CDR1 is MNHNY, CDR2 SVGAGI, per germline (reference sequence). The CDR3 spells CATLGQGAHLNTEAFF. CDR3 in DNA: TGTGCCACCTTAGGACAGGGGGCCCACTTGAACACTGAAGCTTTCTTT.

This chain links TRBV5-1 with TRBJ1-5; D is unresolved. The CDR3 spans 13 residues. The V end lost 5 bases, the J end lost 0 bases, and 6 bases lay between the germline ends. The germline CDR1 and CDR2 sequences are SGHRS and YFSETQ. The CDR3 DNA reads as TGCGCCAGCAGACATGATAGCAATCAGCCCCAGCATTTT. Encoded protein: CASRHDSNQPQHF. Drawing the rest from reference TRBV5-1 and TRBJ1-5, the complete variable domain is KAGVTQTPRYLIKTRGQQVTLSCSPISGHRSVSWYQQTPGQGLQFLFEYFSETQRNKGNFPGRFSGRQFSNSRSEMNVSTLELGDSALYLCASRHDSNQPQHFGDGTRLSIL.

The rearrangement uses TRBV3-1 (or the pseudogene TRBV3-2) and TRBJ1-1; weak D call: TRBD1 (6 bases). V was cut by 3 bases and J by 0 bases, with 8 bases left in between. The CDR3 is 14 amino acids. The V gene's germline CDR1 is LGHDT and CDR2 YNNKEL (reference sequence). The CDR3 DNA follows: TGTGCCAGCAGCCAGGACAGTTTGAACACTGAAGCTTTCTTT. Its translation: CASSQDSLNTEAFF.

The CDR3 DNA is TGTGCCAGCAGCGGGGGGGGGCTAGCGGAATACAATGAGCAGTTCTTC. It yields the protein CASSGGGLAEYNEQFF. This chain connects TRBV5-4 to TRBJ2-1; perhaps TRBD2 as D (7 bases). Between the trimmed V and J ends, which lost 4 bases and 4 bases, there was a span of 18 bases. CDR1 SGHNT and CDR2 YYREEE come from the germline V gene (reference sequence). The CDR3 is made up of 16 amino acids.

The chain couples TRBV6-5 to TRBJ1-2; TRBD1 might be the D (6 bases). Per the germline V gene, CDR1 is MNHEY and CDR2 is SVGAGI. V was pared by 6 bases and J by 8 bases, with 16 bases between. This CDR3 is 13 amino acids long. The CDR3 spells CASSPNRVLGYTF. The DNA for the CDR3 is TGTGCCAGCAGCCCAAACAGGGTTCTAGGCTACACCTTC.

The V gene is TRBV9, the J gene TRBJ2-5, with TRBD2 matching over 7 bases. This CDR3 contains 15 residues. The trim removed 4 bases at V and 2 bases at J, leaving 8 bases unmatched. Germline CDR1 SGDLS, CDR2 YYNGEE. The DNA for the CDR3 is TGTGCCAGCAGCAGGGCTAGCGGAGCACAAGAGACCCAGTACTTC. Its translation is CASSRASGAQETQYF.

This chain links TRBV14 with TRBJ2-7, with 10 nucleotides matching TRBD2. The CDR3 loop spans 15 amino acids. The junction had 4 bases not matched to a gene; V was cut back by 2 bases and J by 3 bases. Germline CDR1 SGHDN, CDR2 FVKESK. This chain's CDR3 is CASSQLAGANYEQYF. The CDR3 DNA sequence: TGTGCCAGCAGCCAACTAGCGGGGGCGAACTACGAGCAGTACTTC. Using reference TRBV14 and TRBJ2-7 for the parts outside the CDR3, the full variable domain is EAGVTQFPSHSVIEKGQTVTLRCDPISGHDNLYWYRRVMGKEIKFLLHFVKESKQDESGMPNNRFLAERTGGTYSTLKVQPAELEDSGVYFCASSQLAGANYEQYFGPGTRLTVT.

The gene calls are TRBV7-2 and TRBJ2-2; 10 bases are shared with TRBD1. CDR1 and CDR2 (germline): SGHTA, FQGNSA. This CDR3 is built from 15 residues. The ends lost 3 bases at V and 7 bases at J; junction bases unmatched: 5. The CDR3 sequence is CASSFKTGGFGELFF. The DNA for the CDR3 is TGTGCCAGCAGCTTTAAGACAGGGGGCTTCGGGGAGCTGTTTTTT.

The chain couples TRBV5-1 to TRBJ2-2; 7 nucleotides agree with TRBD1. The CDR3 runs 16 residues. V shed 4 bases and J 0 bases; nucleotides not matched to a gene: 6. The germline V gene encodes CDR1 SGHRS and CDR2 YFSETQ. The DNA of the CDR3 is TGCGCCAGCAGCCACCGGACAGGAGCGAACACCGGGGAGCTGTTTTTT. This codes for CASSHRTGANTGELFF.

The V and J genes are TRBV3-1 (or the pseudogene TRBV3-2) and TRBJ2-7, with 12 nucleotides matching TRBD2. Trimming at V came to 6 bases and at J to 3 bases, leaving 3 bases not matched to a gene. The CDR3 totals 14 residues. In germline, CDR1 is LGHDT, CDR2 YNNKEL (reference sequence). The CDR3 nucleotides read TGTGCCAGCAGTCGGACTAGCGGGATCTACGAGCAGTACTTC. This sequence encodes CASSRTSGIYEQYF.

The chain combines TRBV11-2 with TRBJ1-3, with 7 bases that match TRBD1. This CDR3 has 16 amino acids. The V segment lost 5 bases and the J segment 2 bases; nucleotides outside the gene matches: 9. Germline V gene sequence: CDR1 SGHAT, CDR2 FQNNGV. CDR3 in amino acids: CASSPRDSKTGNTIYF. In DNA, the CDR3 is TGTGCCAGCAGCCCTAGGGACAGCAAAACTGGAAACACCATATATTTT.

The J gene is TRBJ1-3, the V gene TRBV5-5, with D possibly matching TRBD1 (6 bases). CDR3 length equals 13 residues. Trimming left V 6 bases short and J 8 bases short, with 15 bases between. Germline lookup yields CDR1 SGHKS and CDR2 YYEKEE (reference sequence). CDR3 bases: TGTGCCAGCAACCTGGGACATGGGGACACCATATATTTT. It translates to CASNLGHGDTIYF.

This clone was recorded a few times. This rearrangement joins TRBV3-1 (or the pseudogene TRBV3-2) to TRBJ2-7; D gene unclear. V was clipped by 2 bases and J by 0 bases, with 5 bases between them. The CDR3 is 13 amino acids. Germline lookup yields CDR1 LGHDT and CDR2 YNNKEL (reference sequence). The CDR3 sequence is CASSQLSSYEQYF. CDR3 coding DNA: TGTGCCAGCAGCCAACTAAGCTCCTACGAGCAGTACTTC.

This chain uses TRBV6-5 with TRBJ1-6, with 8 nucleotides matching TRBD1. Germline V gene sequence: CDR1 MNHEY, CDR2 SVGAGI. The V segment lost 2 bases and the J segment 6 bases; nucleotides outside the gene matches: 6. The CDR3 runs 16 residues. DNA of the CDR3: TGTGCCAGCAGTTACGGGCAGGGGGCGCGTAATTCACCCCTCCACTTT. Translated: CASSYGQGARNSPLHF.

The rearrangement links TRBV9 to TRBJ2-1; D may be TRBD2 (6 bases). The CDR3 has 18 amino acids. V was trimmed by 2 bases and J by 4 bases, leaving 22 bases between them. Germline V gives CDR1 SGDLS, CDR2 YYNGEE. CDR3 coding DNA: TGTGCCAGCAGCGTCTACGGGACTGCCCCTCTCCCTTACAATGAGCAGTTCTTC. Translated, it gives CASSVYGTAPLPYNEQFF.

V and J are TRBV4-1 and TRBJ1-2; D unclear. This CDR3 region has 15 residues. The germline CDR1 and CDR2 sequences are MGHRA and YSYEKL. V shed 4 bases and J shed 5 bases, with 17 bases lying between them. The CDR3 DNA reads TGCGCCAGCAGCCGAGCGACCAAGGAGTCTTATGGCTACACCTTC. Encoded protein: CASSRATKESYGYTF.

The chain is built from TRBV6-5 and TRBJ1-2; TRBD1 agrees at 9 bases. This CDR3 is 15 amino acids long. V trimming: 5 bases; J trimming: 4 bases; junction bases outside the gene matches: 8. Germline CDR1 reads MNHEY; CDR2 reads SVGAGI. CDR3 amino acids: CASSHPGQGTYGYTF. The CDR3 DNA reads as TGTGCCAGCAGTCACCCGGGACAGGGCACCTATGGCTACACCTTC.

The CDR3 coding sequence is TGTGCCAGCAGCTTAGCGCAGGGGCACTATGAAGCTTTCTTT. It codes for CASSLAQGHYEAFF. This chain joins TRBV7-6 and TRBJ1-1; tentative D call: TRBD1 (6 bases). Germline V gene lookup returns CDR1 SGHVS and CDR2 FNYEAQ. V was shortened by 0 bases and J by 7 bases, with 12 bases between the two germline ends. The CDR3 is made up of 14 amino acids.